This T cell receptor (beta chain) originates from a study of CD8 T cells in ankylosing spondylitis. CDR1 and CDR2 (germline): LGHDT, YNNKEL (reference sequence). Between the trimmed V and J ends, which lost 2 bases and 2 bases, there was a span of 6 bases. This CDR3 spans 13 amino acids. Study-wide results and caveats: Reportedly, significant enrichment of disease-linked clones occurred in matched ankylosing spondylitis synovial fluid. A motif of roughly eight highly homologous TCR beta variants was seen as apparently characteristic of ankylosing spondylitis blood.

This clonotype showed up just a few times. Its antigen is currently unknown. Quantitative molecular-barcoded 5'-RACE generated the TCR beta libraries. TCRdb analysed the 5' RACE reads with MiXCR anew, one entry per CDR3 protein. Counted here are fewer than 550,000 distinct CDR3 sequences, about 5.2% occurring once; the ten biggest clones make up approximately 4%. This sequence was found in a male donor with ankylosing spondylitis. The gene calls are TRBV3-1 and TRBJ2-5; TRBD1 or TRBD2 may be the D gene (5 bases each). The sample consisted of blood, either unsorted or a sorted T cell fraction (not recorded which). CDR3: CASSQWGQETQYF. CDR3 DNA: TGTGCCAGCAGCCAATGGGGGCAAGAGACCCAGTACTTC.